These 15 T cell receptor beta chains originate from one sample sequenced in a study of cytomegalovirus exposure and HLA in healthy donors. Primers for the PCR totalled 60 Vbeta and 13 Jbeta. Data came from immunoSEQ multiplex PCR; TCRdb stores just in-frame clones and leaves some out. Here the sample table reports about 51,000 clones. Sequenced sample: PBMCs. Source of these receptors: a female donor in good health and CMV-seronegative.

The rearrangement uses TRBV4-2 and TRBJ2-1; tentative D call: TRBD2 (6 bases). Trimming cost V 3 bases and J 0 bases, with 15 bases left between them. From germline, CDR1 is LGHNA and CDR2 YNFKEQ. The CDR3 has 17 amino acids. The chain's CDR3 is CASSQNPLASSYNEQFF. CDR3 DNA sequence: TGTGCCAGCAGCCAGAATCCTCTAGCGAGCTCCTACAATGAGCAGTTCTTC.

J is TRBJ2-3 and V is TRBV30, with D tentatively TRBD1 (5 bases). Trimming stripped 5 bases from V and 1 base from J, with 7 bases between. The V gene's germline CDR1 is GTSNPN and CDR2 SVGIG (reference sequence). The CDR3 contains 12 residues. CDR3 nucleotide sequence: TGTGCCTGGGACAGTCGCACAGATACGCAGTATTTT. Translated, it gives CAWDSRTDTQYF.

CDR3 nucleotide sequence: TGTGCCAGCTCACCGGACAGGGGGTCTGGAAACACCATATATTTT. This translates into CASSPDRGSGNTIYF. The chain recombines TRBV18 with TRBJ1-3; 10 nucleotides align to TRBD1. Unmatched junction bases numbered 0, after V lost 3 bases and J lost 1 base. The CDR3 spans 15 residues. Germline V gene data show CDR1 as KGHSH and CDR2 as LQKENI.

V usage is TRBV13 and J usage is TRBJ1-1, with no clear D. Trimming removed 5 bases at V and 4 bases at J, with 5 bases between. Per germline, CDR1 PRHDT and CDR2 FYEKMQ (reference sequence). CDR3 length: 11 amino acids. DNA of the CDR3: TGTGCCAGCAGCCACAGCACTGAAGCTTTCTTT. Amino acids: CASSHSTEAFF.

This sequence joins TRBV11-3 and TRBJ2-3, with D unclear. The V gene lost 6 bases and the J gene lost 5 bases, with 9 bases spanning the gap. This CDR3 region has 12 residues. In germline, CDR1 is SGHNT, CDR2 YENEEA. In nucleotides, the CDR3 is TGTGCCAGCAGGTACTCGGGAGATACGCAGTATTTT. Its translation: CASRYSGDTQYF.

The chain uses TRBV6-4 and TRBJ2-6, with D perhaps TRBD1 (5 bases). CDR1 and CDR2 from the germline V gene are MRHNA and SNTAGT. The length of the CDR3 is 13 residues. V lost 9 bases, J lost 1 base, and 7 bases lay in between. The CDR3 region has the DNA TGTGCCAGTGGGGCTTCTGGGGCCAACGTCCTGACTTTC. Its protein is CASGASGANVLTF.

The CDR3 DNA reads TGTGCCTGGAGGTTCGGACCGGGACTAGCGGGAGCGTATGAGCAGTTCTTC. Its protein is CAWRFGPGLAGAYEQFF. The gene calls are TRBV30 and TRBJ2-1; 14 nucleotides agree with TRBD2. This CDR3 spans 17 amino acids. With 3 bases clipped from V and 8 bases from J, the junction kept 12 bases outside the gene matches. The germline gives CDR1 GTSNPN, CDR2 SVGIG (reference sequence).

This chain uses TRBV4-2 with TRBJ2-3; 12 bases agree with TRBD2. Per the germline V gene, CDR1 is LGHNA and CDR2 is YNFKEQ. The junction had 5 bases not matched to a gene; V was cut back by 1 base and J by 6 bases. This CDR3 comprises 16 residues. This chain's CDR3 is CASSQALAGGLDTQYF. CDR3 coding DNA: TGTGCCAGCAGCCAAGCTCTAGCGGGGGGGCTTGATACGCAGTATTTT.

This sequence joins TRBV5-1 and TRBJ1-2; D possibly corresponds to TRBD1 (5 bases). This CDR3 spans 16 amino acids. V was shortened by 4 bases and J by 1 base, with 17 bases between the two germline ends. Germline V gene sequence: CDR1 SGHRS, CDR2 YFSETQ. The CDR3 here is CASSDLPGKGNYGYTF. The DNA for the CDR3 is TGCGCCAGCAGCGATCTCCCAGGGAAGGGTAACTATGGCTACACCTTC.

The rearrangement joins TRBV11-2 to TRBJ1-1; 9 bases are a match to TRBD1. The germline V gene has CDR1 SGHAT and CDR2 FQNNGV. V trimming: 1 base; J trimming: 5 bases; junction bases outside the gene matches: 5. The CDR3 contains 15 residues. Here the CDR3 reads CASSLVGQGTTEAFF. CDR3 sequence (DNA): TGTGCCAGCAGCTTAGTAGGACAGGGGACGACTGAAGCTTTCTTT. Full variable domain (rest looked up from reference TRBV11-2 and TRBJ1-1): EAGVAQSPRYKIIEKRQSVAFWCNPISGHATLYWYQQILGQGPKLLIQFQNNGVVDDSQLPKDRFSAERLKGVDSTLKIQPAKLEDSAVYLCASSLVGQGTTEAFFGQGTRLTVV.

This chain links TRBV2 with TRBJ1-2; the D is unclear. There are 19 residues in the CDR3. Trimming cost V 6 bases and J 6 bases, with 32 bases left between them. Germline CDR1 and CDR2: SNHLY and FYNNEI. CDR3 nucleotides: TGTGCCAGCAGCGCCCCTTCGGGAGCGAGAGTTTATATTTCCGATGGCTACACCTTC. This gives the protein CASSAPSGARVYISDGYTF.

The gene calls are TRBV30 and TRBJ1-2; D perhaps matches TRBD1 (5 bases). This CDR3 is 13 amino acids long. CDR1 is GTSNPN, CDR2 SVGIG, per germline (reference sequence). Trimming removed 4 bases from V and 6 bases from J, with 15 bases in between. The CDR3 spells CAWITRDLNGYTF. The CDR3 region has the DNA TGTGCCTGGATCACCAGGGATTTGAATGGCTACACCTTC.

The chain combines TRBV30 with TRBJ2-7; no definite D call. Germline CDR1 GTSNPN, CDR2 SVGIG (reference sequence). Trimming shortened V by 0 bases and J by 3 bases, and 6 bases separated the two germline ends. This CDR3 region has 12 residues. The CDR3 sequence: CAWSVNSYEQYF. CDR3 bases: TGTGCCTGGAGTGTAAACAGCTACGAGCAGTACTTC. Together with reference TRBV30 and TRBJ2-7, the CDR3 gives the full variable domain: SQTIHQWPATLVQPVGSPLSLECTVEGTSNPNLYWYRQAAGRGLQLLFYSVGIGQISSEVPQNLSASRPQDRQFILSSKKLLLSDSGFYLCAWSVNSYEQYFGPGTRLTVT.

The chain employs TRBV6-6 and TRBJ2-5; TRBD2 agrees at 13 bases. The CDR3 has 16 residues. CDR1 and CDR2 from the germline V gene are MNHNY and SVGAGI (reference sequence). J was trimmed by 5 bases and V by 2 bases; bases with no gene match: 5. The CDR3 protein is CASSYTGTSGTETQYF. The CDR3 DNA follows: TGTGCCAGCAGTTACACAGGGACTAGCGGGACGGAGACCCAGTACTTC.

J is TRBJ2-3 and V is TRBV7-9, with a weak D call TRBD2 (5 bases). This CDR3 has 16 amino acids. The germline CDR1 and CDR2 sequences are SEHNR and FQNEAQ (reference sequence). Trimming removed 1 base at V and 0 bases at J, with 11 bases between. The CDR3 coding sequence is TGTGCCAGCAGCTTAGGGACTTCCTCTAGCACAGATACGCAGTATTTT. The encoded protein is CASSLGTSSSTDTQYF. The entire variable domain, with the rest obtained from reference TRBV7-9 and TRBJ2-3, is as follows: DTGVSQNPRHKITKRGQNVTFRCDPISEHNRLYWYRQTLGQGPEFLTYFQNEAQLEKSRLLSDRFSAERPKGSFSTLEIQRTEQGDSAMYLCASSLGTSSSTDTQYFGPGTRLTVL.